A single sample gave rise to the 8 T cell receptor beta chains below, sequenced in a study of blood T cell repertoires in COVID-19. Sequenced by immunoSEQ multiplex PCR; TCRdb stores in-frame clones only, minus some. The sample includes roughly 160,000 clones, approximately 90% of them seen just once. Sequenced: peripheral blood. These receptors originate from a man aged 55 to 70 with acute or convalescent COVID-19.

The chain has TRBV19 and TRBJ1-6; TRBD1 matches at 7 bases. The CDR3 consists of 14 residues. The germline V gene has CDR1 LNHDA and CDR2 SQIVND (reference sequence). V shed 5 bases, J shed 7 bases, and the junction held 5 bases outside the gene matches. The CDR3 sequence: CASSPWTGNSPLHF. The DNA of the CDR3 is TGTGCCAGTAGTCCCTGGACAGGAAATTCACCCCTCCACTTT.

V is TRBV5-1 and J is TRBJ1-1; D is unclear. Trimming stripped 0 bases from V and 0 bases from J, with 9 bases between. The germline V gene encodes CDR1 SGHRS and CDR2 YFSETQ. The CDR3 sequence is 15 residues long. The CDR3 protein is CASSLDSLMNTEAFF. CDR3 in DNA: TGCGCCAGCAGCTTGGACAGCCTTATGAACACTGAAGCTTTCTTT.

The rearrangement joins TRBV7-2 to TRBJ1-2, with 10 bases that match TRBD1. Per the germline V gene, CDR1 is SGHTA and CDR2 is FQGNSA. V lost 4 bases, J lost 3 bases, and 8 bases stayed unmatched. The CDR3 has 16 residues. The CDR3 DNA is TGTGCCAGCAGCTACATAAGAGGGACAGGGGACTATGGCTACACCTTC. Translation gives CASSYIRGTGDYGYTF.

This chain links TRBV7-9 with TRBJ2-2; maybe TRBD1 (6 bases). Germline CDR1 is SEHNR and CDR2 is FQNEAQ (reference sequence). The CDR3 length is 16 residues. V was pared by 1 base and J by 0 bases, with 9 bases between. CDR3 loop: CASSLETGPNTGELFF. The CDR3 DNA is TGTGCCAGCAGCTTAGAGACAGGTCCGAACACCGGGGAGCTGTTTTTT.

This clone was seen repeatedly, ten times or more. This CDR3 reads CASSFSGREQETQYF. The DNA of the CDR3 is TGTGCCAGCAGCTTTAGCGGGAGGGAACAAGAGACCCAGTACTTC. The J gene is TRBJ2-5, the V gene TRBV11-3, with 11 bases fitting TRBD2. Unmatched junction bases numbered 2, after V lost 3 bases and J lost 2 bases. The CDR3 spans 15 residues. Germline CDR1 and CDR2: SGHNT and YENEEA. Supplemented by reference TRBV11-3 and TRBJ2-5, the full variable domain reads EAGVVQSPRYKIIEKKQPVAFWCNPISGHNTLYWYLQNLGQGPELLIRYENEEAVDDSQLPKDRFSAERLKGVDSTLKIQPAELGDSAVYLCASSFSGREQETQYFGPGTRLLVL.

This clone was counted a few times. The chain joins TRBV3-1 (or the pseudogene TRBV3-2) to TRBJ1-6; D not resolved. With 4 bases removed from V and 8 bases from J, the gap between germline ends came to 12 bases. The CDR3 is 14 residues long. Per the germline V gene, CDR1 is LGHDT and CDR2 is YNNKEL (reference sequence). For the CDR3, the DNA is TGTGCCAGCAGCCCTCCCGTTCGGGATTCACCCCTCCACTTT. Its protein is CASSPPVRDSPLHF.

This chain joins TRBV19 and TRBJ1-2; 8 bases are a match to TRBD1. The CDR3 covers 17 residues. Germline V lookup: CDR1 LNHDA, CDR2 SQIVND (reference sequence). The V and J ends lost 1 base and 1 base, in that order; junction bases with no gene match: 8. CDR3 sequence: CASSIVVTGAINYGYTF. The CDR3 nucleotides are TGTGCCAGTAGTATAGTAGTGACAGGGGCGATTAACTATGGCTACACCTTC.

The rearrangement joins TRBV2 to TRBJ1-1; D not certain. V lost 4 bases and J lost 3, with 9 bases in between. The germline CDR1 and CDR2 sequences are SNHLY and FYNNEI. CDR3 length: 13 residues. The CDR3 nucleotides are TGTGCCAGCAGTGTACCGGGTGACACTGAAGCTTTCTTT. It yields the protein CASSVPGDTEAFF.